The 32 T cell receptor beta chains given below trace back to one sample, sequenced in a study of blood T cell repertoires in COVID-19. The method was immunoSEQ multiplex PCR; TCRdb's version includes in-frame clones alone and lacks a portion of them. The data contain about 220,000 clones, roughly 80% of them singletons. Sample: peripheral blood. The source of these receptors is a woman aged 60-75 years who had recovered from COVID-19.

This chain connects TRBV7-2 to TRBJ2-1, with 11 bases matching TRBD2. The CDR3 covers 15 residues. CDR1 is SGHTA, CDR2 FQGNSA, per germline. Trimming cost V 4 bases and J 5 bases; bases outside gene matches: 4. CDR3 protein: CASSSTSGGHNEQFF. The DNA of the CDR3 is TGTGCCAGCAGCTCAACTAGCGGGGGACACAATGAGCAGTTCTTC. Combining the CDR3 with reference TRBV7-2 and TRBJ2-1 gives the whole variable domain GAGVSQSPSNKVTEKGKDVELRCDPISGHTALYWYRQSLGQGLEFLIYFQGNSAPDKSGLPSDRFSAERTGGSVSTLTIQRTQQEDSAVYLCASSSTSGGHNEQFFGPGTRLTVL.

This chain uses TRBV20-1 with TRBJ1-1; tentative D call: TRBD1 (5 bases). V was pared by 6 bases and J by 4 bases, with 9 bases between. This CDR3 spans 11 amino acids. Germline-derived CDR1 and CDR2 are DFQATT and SNEGSKA (reference sequence). This CDR3 reads CSATGGTEAFF. CDR3 nucleotides: TGCAGTGCAACGGGGGGCACTGAAGCTTTCTTT.

The chain joins TRBV6-5 to TRBJ2-2, with unresolved D. Trimming stripped 6 bases from V and 1 base from J, with 12 bases between. The CDR3 length is 15 residues. In germline, CDR1 is MNHEY, CDR2 SVGAGI. The CDR3 sequence is CASSAQTMNTGELFF. For the CDR3, the DNA is TGTGCCAGCAGCGCGCAAACTATGAACACCGGGGAGCTGTTTTTT.

The rearrangement uses TRBV5-1 and TRBJ2-5; D perhaps matches TRBD1 (7 bases). Germline assignment: CDR1 SGHRS and CDR2 YFSETQ. This CDR3 spans 14 amino acids. Trimming took off 4 bases at V and 4 bases at J, with 14 bases between the two ends. CDR3: CASSIRGEGETQYF. The CDR3 region has the DNA TGCGCCAGCAGCATCAGGGGGGAAGGAGAGACCCAGTACTTC.

The V and J genes are TRBV12-3 or TRBV12-4 and TRBJ2-3; D gene unclear. CDR3 size: 12 residues. Trimming removed 5 bases at V and 6 bases at J, with 9 bases between. The CDR3 loop reads CASSRVPDTQYF. The CDR3 DNA reads TGTGCCAGCAGTAGAGTACCCGATACGCAGTATTTT.

The chain recombines TRBV5-6 with TRBJ2-5, with D maybe TRBD1 (6 bases). CDR1 and CDR2 from the germline V gene are SGHDT and YYEEEE. The CDR3 is 14 residues long. The ends were cut back, 4 bases at V and 3 bases at J, with 13 bases in the middle. The chain's CDR3 is CASSRLGAEETQYF. The CDR3 nucleotides read TGTGCCAGCAGCCGCCTGGGGGCGGAAGAGACCCAGTACTTC.

The J gene is TRBJ1-6, the V gene TRBV6-2 or TRBV6-3, with D possibly TRBD1 on 6 matching bases. Trimming left V 3 bases short and J 0 bases short, with 18 bases between. CDR1 MNHEY and CDR2 SVGEGT come from the germline V gene. The CDR3 extends over 19 amino acids. The CDR3 protein is CASSYQRTASSSYNSPLHF. The CDR3 DNA sequence: TGTGCCAGCAGTTATCAACGGACAGCCTCGAGCTCCTATAATTCACCCCTCCACTTT.

The genes are TRBV10-3 and TRBJ1-4; weak D call: TRBD1 (5 bases). Germline V gene lookup returns CDR1 ENHRY and CDR2 SYGVKD. This CDR3 comprises 13 residues. Trimming shortened V by 7 bases and J by 8 bases, and 14 bases separated the two germline ends. CDR3 nucleotide sequence: TGTGCCATCAAACCGGGGGAAAGCGAAAAACTGTTTTTT. Its translation: CAIKPGESEKLFF.

The chain recombines TRBV7-8 with TRBJ1-1; D unclear. Germline V gene data show CDR1 as SGHVS and CDR2 as FQNEAQ. CDR3 length equals 15 residues. V was clipped by 5 bases and J by 6 bases, with 19 bases between them. The CDR3 here is CASSHENMGSAEAFF. DNA of the CDR3: TGTGCCAGCAGCCACGAAAACATGGGGAGCGCTGAAGCTTTCTTT.

V gene TRBV5-1 combines with J gene TRBJ2-1, with D possibly matching TRBD1 (5 bases). This CDR3 spans 15 amino acids. Trimming removed 3 bases from V and 1 base from J, with 11 bases in between. The germline gives CDR1 SGHRS, CDR2 YFSETQ. This CDR3 is CASSSRAVSYNEQFF. The DNA for the CDR3 is TGCGCCAGCAGCTCCAGGGCAGTGTCCTACAATGAGCAGTTCTTC.

V gene TRBV19 combines with J gene TRBJ1-3; D is unclear. Per the germline V gene, CDR1 is LNHDA and CDR2 is SQIVND (reference sequence). V was trimmed by 5 bases and J by 4 bases, leaving 18 bases between them. The CDR3 length is 16 residues. The DNA for the CDR3 is TGTGCCAGTAGTGCCTCGACACGGTCGGAAGGAAACACCATATATTTT. Its protein product is CASSASTRSEGNTIYF.

The count of this clone is one. The J gene is TRBJ2-2, the V gene TRBV6-5; possibly TRBD1 for D (6 bases). This CDR3 contains 15 residues. Germline CDR1 MNHEY, CDR2 SVGAGI. Trimming took off 7 bases at V and 0 bases at J, with 12 bases between the two ends. The CDR3, as DNA: TGTGCCAGCACGGACAGTTACACGAACACCGGGGAGCTGTTTTTT. Translating it yields CASTDSYTNTGELFF.

With respect to this clone: The identical CDR3 is also encoded by other nucleotide sequences in the sample. For the CDR3, the DNA is TGCGCCAGCAGCTTGGTACCTAGCGGGGGGCAAGAGACCCAGTACTTC. Its protein product is CASSLVPSGGQETQYF. The chain joins TRBV5-1 to TRBJ2-5; the match to TRBD2 covers 11 bases. Germline loops: CDR1 SGHRS, CDR2 YFSETQ. V gave up 0 bases and J gave up 2 bases; unmatched junction bases: 3. The CDR3 runs 16 residues.

This sequence joins TRBV5-5 and TRBJ2-7; 9 bases fit TRBD1. The CDR3 contains 15 residues. Trimming removed 0 bases from V and 0 bases from J; junction bases left unmatched: 1. Germline assignment: CDR1 SGHKS and CDR2 YYEKEE (reference sequence). Here the CDR3 reads CASSLGGQGSYEQYF. The CDR3 DNA reads as TGTGCCAGCAGCTTGGGGGGACAGGGCTCCTACGAGCAGTACTTC. Full variable domain (rest looked up from reference TRBV5-5 and TRBJ2-7): DAGVTQSPTHLIKTRGQQVTLRCSPISGHKSVSWYQQVLGQGPQFIFQYYEKEERGRGNFPDRFSARQFPNYSSELNVNALLLGDSALYLCASSLGGQGSYEQYFGPGTRLTVT.

This rearrangement joins TRBV10-3 to TRBJ2-6, with 8 nucleotides matching TRBD2. This CDR3 has 18 amino acids. Trimming at V came to 4 bases and at J to 1 base, leaving 9 bases not matched to a gene. The germline V gene encodes CDR1 ENHRY and CDR2 SYGVKD. The CDR3 loop is CAISAFGTSVSGANVLTF. CDR3 DNA sequence: TGTGCCATCAGTGCCTTCGGGACTAGTGTATCTGGGGCCAACGTCCTGACTTTC.

The V and J genes are TRBV6-5 and TRBJ1-2; 7 bases are a match to TRBD1. Germline V CDR1 and CDR2: MNHEY, SVGAGI. CDR3 length: 13 amino acids. The ends lost 10 bases at V and 5 bases at J; junction bases unmatched: 10. CDR3 nucleotides: TGTGCCACCTCTAAGACAGGGACTTATGGCTACACCTTC. It is translated as CATSKTGTYGYTF.

This chain joins TRBV7-8 and TRBJ2-1; 10 nucleotides line up with TRBD1. The CDR3 runs to 17 residues. The V and J ends lost 0 bases and 5 bases, in that order; junction bases with no gene match: 7. Per germline, CDR1 SGHVS and CDR2 FQNEAQ. The DNA for the CDR3 is TGTGCCAGCAGCTTAGCGCCTTGGGACAGGGGAAACAATGAGCAGTTCTTC. It yields the protein CASSLAPWDRGNNEQFF.

The chain joins TRBV30 to TRBJ1-1, with a tentative D call TRBD1 (6 bases). The CDR3 has 12 amino acids. V dropped 7 bases and J dropped 4 bases, with 13 bases sitting between them. Germline CDR1 and CDR2: GTSNPN and SVGIG (reference sequence). CDR3 in DNA: TGTGCCTACGGAAGGGGGGGCACTGAAGCTTTCTTT. Amino acid sequence: CAYGRGGTEAFF.

The chain combines TRBV7-2 with TRBJ2-7; 10 positions match TRBD2. This CDR3 is built from 18 residues. From germline, CDR1 is SGHTA and CDR2 FQGNSA. J gave up 5 bases and V 0 bases, and 13 bases lay outside the gene matches. The CDR3 loop is CASSLAVGVAGGMNEQYF. CDR3 sequence (DNA): TGTGCCAGCAGCTTAGCCGTCGGGGTAGCGGGGGGAATGAACGAGCAGTACTTC.

The V and J genes are TRBV3-1 (or the pseudogene TRBV3-2) and TRBJ2-5; 9 nucleotides align to TRBD1. This CDR3 is built from 14 residues. Germline values: CDR1 LGHDT, CDR2 YNNKEL (reference sequence). Trimming removed 5 bases from V and 4 bases from J; junction bases left unmatched: 5. Here the CDR3 DNA reads TGTGCCAGCAGCTGGACAGGGGAGGGAGAGACCCAGTACTTC. This codes for CASSWTGEGETQYF.

The V gene is TRBV7-3, the J gene TRBJ2-1; 8 positions match TRBD1. CDR3 length: 18 amino acids. The V gene's germline CDR1 is SGHTA and CDR2 FQGTGA. J was trimmed by 3 bases and V by 2 bases; bases with no gene match: 12. The chain's CDR3 is CASSLRGGRDRGYNEQFF. CDR3 coding DNA: TGTGCCAGCAGCTTACGAGGGGGCCGAGACAGGGGCTACAATGAGCAGTTCTTC.

This chain links TRBV5-6 with TRBJ2-3, with D perhaps matching TRBD1 (6 bases). With 0 bases removed from V and 3 bases from J, the gap between germline ends came to 11 bases. Germline CDR1 SGHDT, CDR2 YYEEEE. The length of the CDR3 is 15 residues. The CDR3 is CASSLAPRGTDTQYF. The CDR3 DNA reads as TGTGCCAGCAGCTTGGCACCCAGGGGAACAGATACGCAGTATTTT.

The gene calls are TRBV28 and TRBJ2-3; D might be TRBD2 (5 bases). The V and J ends lost 6 bases and 5 bases respectively, with 15 bases between them. CDR3 length: 14 residues. Per germline, CDR1 MDHEN and CDR2 SYDVKM. CDR3 bases: TGTGCCAGCAGACGGGGTGGCTTGCTAGATACGCAGTATTTT. Its protein is CASRRGGLLDTQYF.

The genes are TRBV5-6 and TRBJ1-1; D is perhaps TRBD1 (6 bases). Germline V gene sequence: CDR1 SGHDT, CDR2 YYEEEE. This CDR3 spans 13 amino acids. The V end lost 0 bases, the J end lost 11 bases, and 14 bases lay between the germline ends. CDR3 residues: CASSLGRRGRAFF. DNA of the CDR3: TGTGCCAGCAGCTTGGGCCGCAGGGGTCGGGCTTTCTTT.

The chain employs TRBV4-1 and TRBJ2-3; D is perhaps TRBD1 (5 bases). Between the trimmed V and J ends, which lost 8 bases and 4 bases, there was a span of 22 bases. CDR1 MGHRA and CDR2 YSYEKL come from the germline V gene. The CDR3 loop spans 16 amino acids. The CDR3 DNA reads as TGCGCCAGCGCTAATTACCTCAGGGTGGGGTCAGATACGCAGTATTTT. This gives the protein CASANYLRVGSDTQYF.

Details on this clone: Other nucleotide sequences in the sample specify the same CDR3. This chain uses TRBV19 with TRBJ2-7; weak D call: TRBD1 (5 bases). The CDR3 spans 12 residues. V lost 3 bases, J lost 6 bases, and 9 bases lay in between. Germline V gives CDR1 LNHDA, CDR2 SQIVND (reference sequence). The CDR3 sequence: CASSIQGSEQYF. The CDR3 DNA is TGTGCCAGTAGTATTCAGGGATCCGAGCAGTACTTC.

This chain links TRBV19 with TRBJ2-2; 7 nucleotides line up with TRBD1. This CDR3 contains 19 residues. The germline gives CDR1 LNHDA, CDR2 SQIVND (reference sequence). With 2 bases clipped from V and 3 bases from J, the junction kept 15 bases outside the gene matches. The CDR3 DNA reads TGTGCCAGTAGTATAAGGGGGCGGTGGGGAGTGAAGGACACCGGGGAGCTGTTTTTT. It translates to CASSIRGRWGVKDTGELFF.

Of note for this clone: The sample holds other DNA sequences that translate to the same CDR3. The chain combines TRBV18 with TRBJ1-5; D gene uncertain. The V gene lost 1 base and the J gene lost 2 bases, with 9 bases spanning the gap. CDR3 length: 15 amino acids. CDR1 KGHSH and CDR2 LQKENI come from the germline V gene. This CDR3 is CASSPLGGGNQPQHF. The CDR3, as DNA: TGTGCCAGCTCACCACTGGGTGGAGGCAATCAGCCCCAGCATTTT.

CDR3 residues: CASRPGQGGYQPQHF. The DNA of the CDR3 is TGTGCCAGCAGGCCGGGACAGGGTGGCTATCAGCCCCAGCATTTT. The rearrangement uses TRBV2 and TRBJ1-5, with TRBD1 matching 9 bases. CDR1 SNHLY and CDR2 FYNNEI come from the germline V gene. V was pared by 6 bases and J by 5 bases, with 8 bases of the junction left unmatched. The CDR3 extends over 15 amino acids. Based on the CDR3 plus reference TRBV2 and TRBJ1-5, the full variable domain is EPEVTQTPSHQVTQMGQEVILRCVPISNHLYFYWYRQILGQKVEFLVSFYNNEISEKSEIFDDQFSVERPDGSNFTLKIRSTKLEDSAMYFCASRPGQGGYQPQHFGDGTRLSIL.

This chain uses TRBV5-1 with TRBJ1-2; 7 nucleotides match TRBD1. V was clipped by 4 bases and J by 2 bases; unmatched bases: 11. Per the germline V gene, CDR1 is SGHRS and CDR2 is YFSETQ. The CDR3 is 16 residues long. The CDR3 reads CASSAPGTERNYGYTF. DNA for the CDR3: TGCGCCAGCAGCGCCCCCGGGACAGAAAGGAACTATGGCTACACCTTC.

This sequence joins TRBV2 and TRBJ1-1; TRBD1 aligns across 8 bases. After removal of 5 bases from V and 10 bases from J, the junction contained 6 bases not matched to a gene. This CDR3 region has 12 residues. Germline-derived CDR1 and CDR2 are SNHLY and FYNNEI. The CDR3 coding sequence is TGTGCCAGCAGTAGACAGGGGATGGTAGCTTTCTTT. It codes for CASSRQGMVAFF.

This chain links TRBV9 with TRBJ2-2, with 9 bases lining up with TRBD2. V trimming: 0 bases; J trimming: 5 bases; junction bases outside the gene matches: 5. Germline CDR1 and CDR2: SGDLS and YYNGEE. The CDR3 spans 16 residues. The CDR3 here is CASSVVVSGGTGELFF. CDR3 nucleotides: TGTGCCAGCAGCGTAGTAGTTAGCGGGGGAACCGGGGAGCTGTTTTTT.